This entry lists 2 T cell receptor beta chains sequenced from one sample in a study of T cell responses to AZD1222 COVID-19 vaccine. Repertoires were generated with immunoSEQ multiplex PCR, while TCRdb's copy carries only in-frame clones and drops some. This table holds approximately 190,000 clones, roughly 92% found once. Sequencing was performed on peripheral blood, taken on day 0 of AZD1222 vaccination. Receptors originate from an adult in good health.

The chain recombines TRBV7-3 with TRBJ1-1; D not resolved. Germline V gene sequence: CDR1 SGHTA, CDR2 FQGTGA. V dropped 0 bases and J dropped 5 bases, with 7 bases sitting between them. The CDR3 runs to 13 residues. The CDR3 nucleotides read TGTGCCAGCAGCTTAACTAGGGTGACTGAAGCTTTCTTT. Protein: CASSLTRVTEAFF.

This chain joins TRBV3-1 (or the pseudogene TRBV3-2) and TRBJ2-1; D possibly corresponds to TRBD1 (5 bases). V lost 5 bases to trimming and J lost 0 bases, with 11 bases between them. The germline V gene encodes CDR1 LGHDT and CDR2 YNNKEL (reference sequence). The CDR3 is made up of 15 amino acids. The CDR3: CASSINGASYNEQFF. CDR3 nucleotides: TGTGCCAGCAGCATCAATGGGGCCTCCTACAATGAGCAGTTCTTC.